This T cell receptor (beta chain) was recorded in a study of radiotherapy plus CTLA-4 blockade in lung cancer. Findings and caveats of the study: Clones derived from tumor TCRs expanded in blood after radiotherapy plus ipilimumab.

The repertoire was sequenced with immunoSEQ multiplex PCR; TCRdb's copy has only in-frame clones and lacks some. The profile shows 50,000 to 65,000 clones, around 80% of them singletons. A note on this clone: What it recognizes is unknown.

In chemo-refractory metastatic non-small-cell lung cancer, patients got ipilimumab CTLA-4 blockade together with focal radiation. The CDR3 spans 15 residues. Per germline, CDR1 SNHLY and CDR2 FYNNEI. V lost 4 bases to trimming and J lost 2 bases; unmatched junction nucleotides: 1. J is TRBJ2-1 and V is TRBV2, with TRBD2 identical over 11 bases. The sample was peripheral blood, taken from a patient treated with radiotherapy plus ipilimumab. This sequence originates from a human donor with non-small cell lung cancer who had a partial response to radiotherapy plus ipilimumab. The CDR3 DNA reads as TGTGCCAGCAGTGCGACTAGCGGGGCCTACAATGAGCAGTTCTTC. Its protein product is CASSATSGAYNEQFF.